These T cell receptor beta chains were read from a single sample in a study of T cell repertoires and leukemia-associated antigens. Their antigen targets remain unknown. TCRdb ran MiXCR on the 5' RACE reads and lists one entry per CDR3 protein. The sample includes roughly 13,000 distinct CDR3 sequences, less than 40% of them seen just once. The sample comprised CD3+ T cells sorted from blood and cultured. The source of these receptors is a female donor in good health. Both conserved end residues are part of each CDR3. A D gene is named only where the DNA matches it firmly. Not all rows give a size; the values are once, few, many and, for expanded clones, a class.

clone size	V gene	D gene	J gene	CDR3 protein	CDR3 DNA
-	TRBV7-9	TRBD2	TRBJ2-1	CASSPGLYYEQFF	TGTGCCAGCAGCCCGGGACTATACTATGAGCAGTTCTTC
once	TRBV12-3/TRBV12-4	-	TRBJ1-2	CASWVREGRGYTF	TGCGCCAGCTGGGTTCGGGAGGGGCGAGGCTACACCTTC
few	TRBV20-1	TRBD1	TRBJ2-1	CSAVDRDSYNEQFF	TGCAGTGCTGTGGACAGGGATTCCTACAATGAGCAGTTCTTC
many	TRBV6-4	TRBD2	TRBJ2-1	CASRKREGSDEQFF	TGTGCCAGCAGAAAGCGGGAGGGCTCCGATGAGCAGTTCTTC
few	TRBV9	-	TRBJ2-3	CASSVLAVSTDTQYF	TGTGCCAGCAGCGTTTTAGCGGTTAGCACAGATACGCAGTATTTT
many	TRBV12-3/TRBV12-4	TRBD1	TRBJ2-7	CASSATGQGIGQYF	TGTGCCAGCAGTGCTACCGGACAGGGGATCGGGCAGTACTTC
-	TRBV5-1	TRBD1	TRBJ2-3	CASSSRTGKADTQYF	TGCGCCAGCAGCTCCCGGACAGGGAAGGCAGATACGCAGTATTTT
-	TRBV12-3/TRBV12-4	-	TRBJ1-1	CASSLRLRNTEAFF	TGTGCCAGCAGTTTACGACTTCGGAACACTGAAGCTTTCTTT
few	TRBV9	TRBD2	TRBJ2-1	CASSVGSSGLYNEQFF	TGTGCCAGCAGCGTAGGGTCTAGCGGCCTTTACAATGAGCAGTTCTTC
medium-sized	TRBV7-2	TRBD1	TRBJ1-2	CASSQGGGYTF	TGTGCCAGCAGTCAGGGGGGAGGCTACACCTTC
-	TRBV2	-	TRBJ1-1	CASSEEGRWAEAFF	TGTGCCAGCAGTGAAGAGGGGAGGTGGGCTGAAGCTTTCTTT
-	TRBV6-4	-	TRBJ2-4	CASSETGGGTQYF	TGTGCCAGCAGTGAAACAGGGGGGGGCACTCAGTACTTC
few	TRBV29-1	-	TRBJ2-5	CSVEAYQETQYF	TGCAGCGTCGAGGCATACCAAGAGACCCAGTACTTC
-	TRBV5-1	-	TRBJ2-1	CASSSRLQEQFF	TGCGCCAGCAGCTCGCGTCTGCAAGAGCAGTTCTTC
-	TRBV20-1	-	TRBJ2-1	CSAVGSERSYNVQFF	TGCAGTGCGGTGGGGTCAGAGCGATCCTACAATGTGCAGTTCTTC
many	TRBV25-1	-	TRBJ2-3	CASSESVGGRSTDTQYF	TGTGCCAGCAGTGAATCGGTGGGGGGCCGGAGCACAGATACGCAGTATTTT
medium-sized	TRBV7-2	TRBD2	TRBJ2-3	CASSQTSGRDTQYF	TGTGCCAGCAGCCAGACTAGCGGGAGAGATACGCAGTATTTT
medium-sized	TRBV6-4	TRBD1	TRBJ2-1	CASSDRPGTDYNEQFF	TGTGCCAGCAGTGACCGACCCGGGACAGATTACAATGAGCAGTTCTTC
many	TRBV7-8	TRBD2	TRBJ2-5	CASSSGLAGVVETQYF	TGTGCCAGCAGCTCCGGACTAGCGGGAGTTGTAGAGACCCAGTACTTC
medium-sized	TRBV5-8	-	TRBJ1-5	CASSRRGQPQHF	TGTGCCAGCAGCCGACGGGGGCAGCCCCAGCATTTT
-	TRBV12-3/TRBV12-4	-	TRBJ1-1	CASSFEQIMNTEVFF	TGTGCCAGCAGTTTTGAACAGATTATGAACACTGAAGTTTTCTTT
-	TRBV6-1	-	TRBJ1-2	CASSDTSLGDGYTF	TGTGCCAGCAGTGATACATCCCTGGGTGATGGCTACACCTTC
-	TRBV29-1	-	TRBJ1-1	CSVDPGTEAFF	TGCAGCGTTGACCCGGGTACGGAAGCTTTCTTT
many	TRBV24-1	-	TRBJ1-5	CATSSLREGYGTDTQHF	TGTGCCACCAGTAGCCTACGGGAGGGCTATGGCACAGATACGCAGCATTTT
many	TRBV2	TRBD2	TRBJ2-5	CASSPLAGGEETQYF	TGTGCCAGCAGTCCACTAGCGGGAGGGGAAGAGACCCAGTACTTC
-	TRBV2	TRBD2	TRBJ2-1	CASSPRTSGRRGSGQFF	TGTGCCAGCAGTCCCCGGACTAGCGGGAGGAGGGGGAGTGGGCAGTTCTTC
-	TRBV20-1	TRBD2	TRBJ2-7	CSARPGLAAEQYF	TGCAGTGCTAGGCCGGGACTAGCGGCCGAGCAGTACTTC
-	TRBV15	-	TRBJ2-1	CATRPGDTYNKQFF	TGTGCTACCCGACCAGGAGATACCTACAATAAGCAGTTCTTC
medium-sized	TRBV20-1	TRBD2	TRBJ2-3	CSAREDRGLAGVWVTDTQYF	TGCAGTGCTAGAGAAGACAGGGGACTAGCGGGAGTTTGGGTCACAGATACGCAGTATTTT
few	TRBV24-1	TRBD1	TRBJ2-1	CATSAIARWTGSGVQNEQFF	TGTGCCACCAGTGCAATAGCGCGATGGACAGGGTCGGGTGTACAGAATGAGCAGTTCTTC
many	TRBV18	-	TRBJ1-5	CASSPGSNQPQHF	TGTGCCAGCTCACCAGGAAGCAATCAGCCCCAGCATTTT
medium-sized	TRBV7-8	-	TRBJ2-1	CASSSTLGNNEQFF	TGTGCCAGCAGCTCGACACTCGGGAACAATGAGCAGTTCTTC
medium-sized	TRBV7-9	TRBD1	TRBJ2-2	CASSTGEWRELFF	TGTGCCAGTTCGACAGGGGAGTGGAGGGAGCTGTTTTTT
-	TRBV3-1	TRBD2	TRBJ2-1	CASSQDYPSGSREFF	TGTGCCAGCAGCCAAGATTATCCTAGCGGGAGTAGGGAGTTCTTC
many	TRBV7-9	TRBD1	TRBJ1-3	CASSRQGTGNTIYF	TGTGCCAGCAGCCGACAGGGCACTGGAAACACCATATATTTT
few	TRBV7-9	-	TRBJ1-6	CASSFRGDVSPLHF	TGTGCCAGCAGCTTTCGGGGTGATGTTTCACCCCTCCACTTT
many	TRBV5-4	-	TRBJ2-3	CASSPPDFDTQYF	TGTGCCAGCAGCCCGCCGGACTTCGATACGCAGTATTTT
-	TRBV2	TRBD1	TRBJ2-3	CASSPTGGTQYF	TGTGCCAGCAGTCCGACAGGGGGTACGCAGTATTTT
-	TRBV20-1	TRBD2	TRBJ2-7	CSVRGAGGDNEQYF	TGCAGCGTTAGAGGAGCGGGAGGTGACAACGAGCAGTACTTC
once	TRBV24-1	TRBD1	TRBJ2-3	CATSDLRGPGQGPDTQYF	TGTGCCACCAGTGATTTGCGTGGCCCGGGACAGGGCCCAGATACGCAGTATTTT
-	TRBV20-1	TRBD2	TRBJ2-3	CSARVLAGTDTQYF	TGCAGTGCTAGAGTGCTAGCGGGGACAGATACGCAGTATTTT
-	TRBV5-1	-	TRBJ1-5	CASSHDSNQPQHF	TGCGCCAGCAGCCATGATAGCAATCAGCCCCAGCATTTT
medium-sized	TRBV20-1	TRBD2	TRBJ2-3	CSARGGLAPDTQYF	TGCAGTGCTAGGGGGGGACTAGCGCCAGATACGCAGTATTTT
-	TRBV19	-	TRBJ2-5	CASSNKETQYF	TGTGCCAGTAGTAACAAAGAGACCCAGTACTTC
-	TRBV5-1	-	TRBJ2-5	CASSFSGWEETQYF	TGCGCCAGCAGCTTTTCGGGTTGGGAAGAGACCCAGTACTTC
many	TRBV5-6	-	TRBJ2-3	CASSEYRVYRDTQYF	TGTGCCAGCAGCGAGTACAGGGTCTATCGAGATACGCAGTATTTT
medium-sized	TRBV12-3/TRBV12-4	-	TRBJ1-2	CASSPDLGGYTF	TGTGCCAGCAGTCCCGACTTGGGAGGCTACACCTTC
-	TRBV29-1	-	TRBJ2-7	CSVSTGEQYF	TGCAGCGTTTCCACAGGGGAGCAGTACTTC
-	TRBV28	-	TRBJ1-1	CASSLNTGLGTEAFF	TGTGCCAGCAGTTTAAACACAGGGTTAGGAACTGAAGCTTTCTTT
once	TRBV6-1	-	TRBJ2-7	CAGLGRPLFEQYF	TGTGCCGGCTTGGGCAGGCCACTTTTCGAGCAGTACTTC